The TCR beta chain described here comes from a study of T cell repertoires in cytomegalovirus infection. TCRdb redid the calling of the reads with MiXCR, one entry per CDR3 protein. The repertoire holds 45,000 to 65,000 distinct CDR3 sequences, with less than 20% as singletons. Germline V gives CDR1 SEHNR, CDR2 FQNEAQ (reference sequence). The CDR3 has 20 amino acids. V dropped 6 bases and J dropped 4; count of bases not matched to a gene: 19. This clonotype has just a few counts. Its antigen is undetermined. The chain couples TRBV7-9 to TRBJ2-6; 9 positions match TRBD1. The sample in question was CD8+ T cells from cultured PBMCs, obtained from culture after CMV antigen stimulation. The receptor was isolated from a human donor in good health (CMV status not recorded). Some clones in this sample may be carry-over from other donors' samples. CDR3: CASSGTRGDRVVGGANVLTF. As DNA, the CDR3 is TGTGCCAGCAGTGGGACCCGTGGGGACAGGGTGGTAGGCGGGGCCAACGTCCTGACTTTC.